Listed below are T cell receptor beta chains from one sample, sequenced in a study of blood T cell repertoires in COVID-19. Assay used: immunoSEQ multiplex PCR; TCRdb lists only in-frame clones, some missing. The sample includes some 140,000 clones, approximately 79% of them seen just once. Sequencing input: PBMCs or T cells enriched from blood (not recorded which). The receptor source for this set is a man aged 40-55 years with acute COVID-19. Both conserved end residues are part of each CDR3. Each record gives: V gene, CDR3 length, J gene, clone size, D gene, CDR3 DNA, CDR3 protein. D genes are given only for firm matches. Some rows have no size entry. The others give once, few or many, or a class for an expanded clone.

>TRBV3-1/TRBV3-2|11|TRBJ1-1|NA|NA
TGTGCCAGCAGCTCTGTGACTGAAGCTTTCTTT
CASSSVTEAFF
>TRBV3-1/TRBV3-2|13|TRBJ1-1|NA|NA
TGTGCCAGCGAAGCTGGGGGGGACACTGAAGCTTTCTTT
CASEAGGDTEAFF
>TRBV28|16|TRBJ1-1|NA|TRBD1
TGTGCCAGCAGTCGGCCGGGACAGAGCATGAACACTGAAGCTTTCTTT
CASSRPGQSMNTEAFF
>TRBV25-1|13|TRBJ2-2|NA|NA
TGTGCCAGCAGGACTCCGAACACCGGGGAGCTGTTTTTT
CASRTPNTGELFF
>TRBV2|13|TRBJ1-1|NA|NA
TGTGCCAGCAGTGAAGGGAGGGAAACCGAAGCTTTCTTT
CASSEGRETEAFF
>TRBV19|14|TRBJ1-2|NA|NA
TGTGCCAGTAGCCGCCGGGACACATCCTATGGCTACACCTTC
CASSRRDTSYGYTF
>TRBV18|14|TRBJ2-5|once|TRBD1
TGTGCCAGCTCACCAGGGCCACAGGGGGAGACCCAGTACTTC
CASSPGPQGETQYF
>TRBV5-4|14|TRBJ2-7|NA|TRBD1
TGTGCCAGCAGTACCGGGACAGGGGGCTACGAGCAGTACTTC
CASSTGTGGYEQYF
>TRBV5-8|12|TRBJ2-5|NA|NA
TGTGCCAGCAGCCCGGGAAGAGAGACCCAGTACTTC
CASSPGRETQYF
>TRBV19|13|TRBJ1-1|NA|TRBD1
TGTGCCAGTAGCGTTGGGACAGGCACTGAAGCTTTCTTT
CASSVGTGTEAFF
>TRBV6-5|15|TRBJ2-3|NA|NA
TGTGCCAGCAGTTACGGAGGGGGCGAACGAGATACGCAGTATTTT
CASSYGGGERDTQYF
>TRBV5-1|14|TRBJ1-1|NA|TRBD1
TGCGCCAGCAGCCCAGGGACAGGGGGCACTGAAGCTTTCTTT
CASSPGTGGTEAFF
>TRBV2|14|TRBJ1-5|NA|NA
TGTGCCAGCAGTGTTGGCAGGCAGAATCAGCCCCAGCATTTT
CASSVGRQNQPQHF
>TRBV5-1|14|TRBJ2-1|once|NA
TGCGCCAGCAGCCAACGCGCTGCCTACAATGAGCAGTTCTTC
CASSQRAAYNEQFF
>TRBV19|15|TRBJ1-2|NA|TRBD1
TGTGCCAGTACTACGCATCGGGACAGTGTCTATGGCTACACCTTC
CASTTHRDSVYGYTF
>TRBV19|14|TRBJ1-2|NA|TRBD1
TGTGCCAGTAATGTACCGGGACAGGGGCACGGCTACACCTTC
CASNVPGQGHGYTF
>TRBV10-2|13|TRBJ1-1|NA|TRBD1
TGCGCCAGCAGCGCGACAGGGGACGCCAGAGCTTTCTTT
CASSATGDARAFF
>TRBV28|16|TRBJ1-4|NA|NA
TGTGCCAGCAGCCGTCATCCGGGAGCGGGGGGCGAAAAACTGTTTTTT
CASSRHPGAGGEKLFF
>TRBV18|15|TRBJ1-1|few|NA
TGTGCCAGCTCACCAGCTGGGCGAATGAACACTGAAGCTTTCTTT
CASSPAGRMNTEAFF
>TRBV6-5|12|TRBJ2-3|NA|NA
TGTGCCAGCAGTTCCCTCGAGGGTACGCAGTATTTT
CASSSLEGTQYF
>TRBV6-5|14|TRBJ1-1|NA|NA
TGTGCCAGCAGTTACGACGGGGCGGGAACTGAAGCTTTCTTT
CASSYDGAGTEAFF
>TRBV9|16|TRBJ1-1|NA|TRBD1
TGTGCCAGCAGCTCGAGGACAGGGGAGGGAAACACTGAAGCTTTCTTT
CASSSRTGEGNTEAFF
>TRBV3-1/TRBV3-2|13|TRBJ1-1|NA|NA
TGTGCCAGCAGCCAGATCGAGGGCACTGAAGCTTTCTTT
CASSQIEGTEAFF
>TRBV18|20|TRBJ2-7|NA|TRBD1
TGTGCCAGCTCCTTCCTTAGCCGGGACAGGGCTTTTCTTCTTTCCTACGAGCAGTACTTC
CASSFLSRDRAFLLSYEQYF
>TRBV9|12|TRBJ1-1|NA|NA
TGTGCCAGCAGCCCCCGAGGCCACGGAGCTTTCTTT
CASSPRGHGAFF
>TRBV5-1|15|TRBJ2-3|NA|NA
TGCGCCAGCAGCTTGGACCTCAAGGCGGCAGATACGCAGTATTTT
CASSLDLKAADTQYF
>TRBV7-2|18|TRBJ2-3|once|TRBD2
TGTGCCAGCAGCTTGGGACTAGCGGGAGGGTGGGGCACAGATACGCAGTATTTT
CASSLGLAGGWGTDTQYF
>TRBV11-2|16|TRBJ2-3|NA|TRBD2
TGTGCCAGCAGCTCGGGACTAGCGGGGGGTACAGATACGCAGTATTTT
CASSSGLAGGTDTQYF
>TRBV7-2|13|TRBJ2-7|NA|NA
TGTGCCAGCAGCTTCGCAGGGGCCTACGAGCAGTACTTC
CASSFAGAYEQYF
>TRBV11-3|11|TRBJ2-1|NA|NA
TGTGCCAGCAGCCCCCCTAATGAGCAGTTCTTC
CASSPPNEQFF
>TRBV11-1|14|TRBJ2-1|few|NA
TGTGCCAGCAGCCTGAGGGCAGACTACAATGAGCAGTTCTTC
CASSLRADYNEQFF
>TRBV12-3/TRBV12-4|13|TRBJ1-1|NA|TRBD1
TGTGCCAGCACCAACGACAGGGTCCCTGAAGCTTTCTTT
CASTNDRVPEAFF
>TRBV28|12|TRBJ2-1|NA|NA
TGTGCCAGCCGGGAATCGGATACACCGCGGTTCTTC
CASRESDTPRFF
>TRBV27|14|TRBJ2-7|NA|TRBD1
TGTGCCAGCAGTTTGGGACAGGGGTGGGACGAGCAGTACTTC
CASSLGQGWDEQYF
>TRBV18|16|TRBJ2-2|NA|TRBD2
TGTGCCAGCTCACAAGGGCTAGCGGGAAGCACCGGGGAGCTGTTTTTT
CASSQGLAGSTGELFF
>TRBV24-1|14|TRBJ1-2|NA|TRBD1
TGTGCCACCTCCGAGGCAGGGGGCGACTATGGCTACACCTTC
CATSEAGGDYGYTF
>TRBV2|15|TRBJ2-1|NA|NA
TGTGCCAGTGTTGCGGGACTGACGCCTTACAATGAGCAGTTCTTC
CASVAGLTPYNEQFF
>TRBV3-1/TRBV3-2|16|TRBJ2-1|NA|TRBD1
TGTGCCAGCAGCCCCACATCAAGAGGGGGCTGGGATGAGCAGTTCTTC
CASSPTSRGGWDEQFF
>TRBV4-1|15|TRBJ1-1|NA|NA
TGCGCCAGCAGCCAAGATTTTAGCTGGAACACTGAAGCTTTCTTT
CASSQDFSWNTEAFF
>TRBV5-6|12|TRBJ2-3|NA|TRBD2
TGTGCCACCGGGGGGAGTGCAGATACGCAGTATTTT
CATGGSADTQYF
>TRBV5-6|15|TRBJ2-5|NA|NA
TGTGCCAGCAGCTTGACAAGGGGGACGAGGAAGACCCAGTACTTC
CASSLTRGTRKTQYF
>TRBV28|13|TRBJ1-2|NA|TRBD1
TGTGCCAGCAGTTCCGGACAGGGGGGTGGCTACACCTTC
CASSSGQGGGYTF
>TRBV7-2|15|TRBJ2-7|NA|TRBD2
TGTGCCAGCAGCTTAGTAGCTAGCGGGAGTAACGAGCAGTACTTC
CASSLVASGSNEQYF
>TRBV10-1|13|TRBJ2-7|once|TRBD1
TGCGCCCGAGGGGACAGGGGGACGGACGAGCAGTACTTC
CARGDRGTDEQYF
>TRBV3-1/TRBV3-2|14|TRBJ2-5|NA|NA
TGTGCCAGCAGCCAAGTTTGGAGAGAGGTGACCCAGTACTTC
CASSQVWREVTQYF
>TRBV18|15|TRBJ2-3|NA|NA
TGTGCCAGCTCATCCCGCCGGGATGGCACAGATACGCAGTATTTT
CASSSRRDGTDTQYF